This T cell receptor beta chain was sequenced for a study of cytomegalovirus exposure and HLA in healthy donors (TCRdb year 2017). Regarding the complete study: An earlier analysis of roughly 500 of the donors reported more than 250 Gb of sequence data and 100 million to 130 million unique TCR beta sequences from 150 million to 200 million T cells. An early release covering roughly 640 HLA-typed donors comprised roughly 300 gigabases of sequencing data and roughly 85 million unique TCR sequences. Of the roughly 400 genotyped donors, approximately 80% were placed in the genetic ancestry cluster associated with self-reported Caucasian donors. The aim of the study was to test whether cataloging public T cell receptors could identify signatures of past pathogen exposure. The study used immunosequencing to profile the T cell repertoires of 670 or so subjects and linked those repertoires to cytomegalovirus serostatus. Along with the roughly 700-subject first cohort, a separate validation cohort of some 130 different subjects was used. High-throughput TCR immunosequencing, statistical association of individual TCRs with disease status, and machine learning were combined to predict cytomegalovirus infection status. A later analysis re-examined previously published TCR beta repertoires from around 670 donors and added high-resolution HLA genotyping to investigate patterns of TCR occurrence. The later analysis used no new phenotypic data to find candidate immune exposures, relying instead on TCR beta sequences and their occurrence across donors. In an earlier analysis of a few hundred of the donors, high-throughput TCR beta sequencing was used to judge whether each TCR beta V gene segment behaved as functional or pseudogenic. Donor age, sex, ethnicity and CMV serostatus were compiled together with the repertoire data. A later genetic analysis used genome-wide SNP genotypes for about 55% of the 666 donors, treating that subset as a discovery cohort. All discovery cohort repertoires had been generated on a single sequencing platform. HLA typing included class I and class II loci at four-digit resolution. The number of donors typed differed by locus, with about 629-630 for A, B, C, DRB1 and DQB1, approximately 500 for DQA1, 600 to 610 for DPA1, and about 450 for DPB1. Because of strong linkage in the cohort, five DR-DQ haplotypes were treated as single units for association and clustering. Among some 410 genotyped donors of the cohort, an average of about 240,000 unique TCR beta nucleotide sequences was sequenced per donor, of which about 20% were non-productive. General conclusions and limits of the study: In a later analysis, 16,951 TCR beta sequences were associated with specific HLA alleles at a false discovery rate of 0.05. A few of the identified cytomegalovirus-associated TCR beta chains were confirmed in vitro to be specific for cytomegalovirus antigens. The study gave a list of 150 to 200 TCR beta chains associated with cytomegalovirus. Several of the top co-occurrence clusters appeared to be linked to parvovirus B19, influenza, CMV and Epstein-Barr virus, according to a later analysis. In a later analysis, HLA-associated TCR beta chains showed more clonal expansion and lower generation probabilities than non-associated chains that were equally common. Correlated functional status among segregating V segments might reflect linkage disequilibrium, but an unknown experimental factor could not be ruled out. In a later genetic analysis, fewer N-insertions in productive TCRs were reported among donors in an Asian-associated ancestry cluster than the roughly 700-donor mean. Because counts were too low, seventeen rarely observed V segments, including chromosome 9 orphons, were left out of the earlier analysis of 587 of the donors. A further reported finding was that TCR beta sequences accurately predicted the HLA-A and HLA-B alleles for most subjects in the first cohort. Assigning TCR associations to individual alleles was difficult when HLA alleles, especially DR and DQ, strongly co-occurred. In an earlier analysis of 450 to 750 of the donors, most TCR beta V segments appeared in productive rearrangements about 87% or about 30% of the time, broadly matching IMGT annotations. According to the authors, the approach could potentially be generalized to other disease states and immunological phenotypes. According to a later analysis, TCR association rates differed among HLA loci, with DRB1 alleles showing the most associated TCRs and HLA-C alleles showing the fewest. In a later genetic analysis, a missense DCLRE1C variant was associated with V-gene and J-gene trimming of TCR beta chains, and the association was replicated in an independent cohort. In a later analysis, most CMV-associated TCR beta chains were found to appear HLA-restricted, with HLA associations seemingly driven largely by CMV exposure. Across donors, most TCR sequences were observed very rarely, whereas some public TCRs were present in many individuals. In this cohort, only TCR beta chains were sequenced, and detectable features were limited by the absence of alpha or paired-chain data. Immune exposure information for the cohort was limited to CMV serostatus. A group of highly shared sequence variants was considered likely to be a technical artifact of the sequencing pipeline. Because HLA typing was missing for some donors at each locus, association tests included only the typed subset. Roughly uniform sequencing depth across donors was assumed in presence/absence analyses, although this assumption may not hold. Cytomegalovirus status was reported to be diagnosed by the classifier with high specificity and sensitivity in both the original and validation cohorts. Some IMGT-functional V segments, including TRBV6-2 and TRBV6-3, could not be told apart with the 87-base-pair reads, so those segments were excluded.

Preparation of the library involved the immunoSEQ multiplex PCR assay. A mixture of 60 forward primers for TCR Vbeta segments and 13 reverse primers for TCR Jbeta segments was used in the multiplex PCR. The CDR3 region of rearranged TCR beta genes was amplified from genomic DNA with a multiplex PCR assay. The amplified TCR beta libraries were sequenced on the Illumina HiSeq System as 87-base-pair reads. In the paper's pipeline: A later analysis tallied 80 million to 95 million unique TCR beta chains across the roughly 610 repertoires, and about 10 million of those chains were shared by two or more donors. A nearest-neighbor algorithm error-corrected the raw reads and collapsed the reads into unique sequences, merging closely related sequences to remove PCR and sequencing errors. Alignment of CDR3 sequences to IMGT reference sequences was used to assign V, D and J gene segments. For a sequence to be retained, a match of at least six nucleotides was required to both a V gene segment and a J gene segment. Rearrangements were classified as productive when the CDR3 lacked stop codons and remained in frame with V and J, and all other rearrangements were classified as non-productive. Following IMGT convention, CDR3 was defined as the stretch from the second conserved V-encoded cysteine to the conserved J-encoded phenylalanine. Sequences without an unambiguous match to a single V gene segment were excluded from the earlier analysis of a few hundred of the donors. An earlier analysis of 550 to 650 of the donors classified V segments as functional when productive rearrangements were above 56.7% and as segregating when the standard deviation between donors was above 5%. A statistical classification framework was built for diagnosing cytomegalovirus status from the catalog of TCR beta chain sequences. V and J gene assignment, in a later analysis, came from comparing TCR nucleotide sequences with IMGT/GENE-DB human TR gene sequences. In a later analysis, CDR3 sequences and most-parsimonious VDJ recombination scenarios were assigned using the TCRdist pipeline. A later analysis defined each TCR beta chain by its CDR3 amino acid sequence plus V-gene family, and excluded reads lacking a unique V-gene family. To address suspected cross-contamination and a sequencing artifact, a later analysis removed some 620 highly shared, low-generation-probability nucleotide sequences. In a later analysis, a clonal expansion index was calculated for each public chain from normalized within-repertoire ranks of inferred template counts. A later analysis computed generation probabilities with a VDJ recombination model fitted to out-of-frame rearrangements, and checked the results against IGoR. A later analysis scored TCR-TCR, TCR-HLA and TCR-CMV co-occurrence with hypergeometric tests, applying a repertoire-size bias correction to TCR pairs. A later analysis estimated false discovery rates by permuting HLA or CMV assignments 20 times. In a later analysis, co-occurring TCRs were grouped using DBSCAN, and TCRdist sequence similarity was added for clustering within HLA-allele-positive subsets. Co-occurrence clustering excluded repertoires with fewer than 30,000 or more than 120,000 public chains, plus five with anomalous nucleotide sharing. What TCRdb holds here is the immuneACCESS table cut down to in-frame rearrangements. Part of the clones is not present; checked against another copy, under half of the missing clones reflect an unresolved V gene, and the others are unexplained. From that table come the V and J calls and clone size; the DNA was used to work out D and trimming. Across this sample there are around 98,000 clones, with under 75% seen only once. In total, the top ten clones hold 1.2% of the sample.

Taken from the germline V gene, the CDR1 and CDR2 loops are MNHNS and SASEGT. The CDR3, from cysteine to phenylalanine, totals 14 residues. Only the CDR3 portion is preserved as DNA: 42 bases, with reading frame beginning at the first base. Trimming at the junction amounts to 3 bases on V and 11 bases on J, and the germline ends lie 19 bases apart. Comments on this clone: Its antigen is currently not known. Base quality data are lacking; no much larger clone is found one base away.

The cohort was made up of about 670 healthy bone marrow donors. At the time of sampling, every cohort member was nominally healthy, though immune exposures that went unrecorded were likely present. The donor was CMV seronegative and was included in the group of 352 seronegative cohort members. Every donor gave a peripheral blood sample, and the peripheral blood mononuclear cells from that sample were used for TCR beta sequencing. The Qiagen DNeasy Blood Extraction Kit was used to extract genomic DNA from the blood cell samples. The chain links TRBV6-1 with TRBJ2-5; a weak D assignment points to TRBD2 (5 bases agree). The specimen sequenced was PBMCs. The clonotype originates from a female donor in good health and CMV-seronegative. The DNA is TGTGCCAGCAGTGATCACCTCCCAACCTGGGAGCAGTACTTC. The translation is CASSDHLPTWEQYF.